This T cell receptor (beta chain) is from a study of control samples from healthy donors and cancer patients. In this sample, this clone turned up a few times. TCRdb's copy holds only in-frame clones and misses some; the assay was immunoSEQ multiplex PCR. The sample holds about 95,000 clones, about 85% seen once. Trimming removed 2 bases at V and 3 bases at J, with 17 bases between. Germline CDR1 reads LGHDT; CDR2 reads YNNKEL (reference sequence). The CDR3 length is 16 residues. The sequenced sample consisted of blood. The rearrangement links TRBV3-1 (or the pseudogene TRBV3-2) to TRBJ2-7, with D possibly TRBD2 on 6 matching bases. This receptor was obtained from a woman in her seventies in good health. CDR3 sequence (DNA): TGTGCCAGCAGCCAACACGGGCTGGGGCGGGACTACGAGCAGTACTTC. Translating it yields CASSQHGLGRDYEQYF.